The clone carrying this T cell receptor (beta chain) was recorded many times. Its matching antigen is unknown. The data were obtained in a study of T cells after yellow fever vaccination. For the study at large: Fractions of low cell number were prepared using SMART-Seq v4 Ultra Low Input. Findings and limits, study-wide: Most clones from primary vaccination resurfaced after the booster (approximately 95% CD4, 88% CD8).

The CDR3 sequence is 14 residues long. Trimming removed 3 bases from V and 5 bases from J, with 16 bases in between. CDR1 and CDR2 from the germline V gene are DFQATT and SNEGSKA (reference sequence). 5'RACE template switching added a universal primer site and UMIs to TCR cDNA. Each CDR3 protein gets one entry after TCRdb re-called the 5' RACE reads with MiXCR. The sample has around 140,000 distinct CDR3 sequences, more than 6.5% seen once; the top ten hold under 0.7%. The chain recombines TRBV20-1 with TRBJ1-1; the D gene is possibly TRBD1 (5 bases). The sequence was obtained from a man aged 30 to 45 who received the YFV17D yellow fever vaccine. The material was CD4+ T cells sorted from PBMCs, obtained 10 days after the yellow fever booster vaccination. CDR3 loop: CSAREPYGGTEAFF. The CDR3 bases are TGCAGTGCTAGGGAGCCCTACGGGGGAACTGAAGCTTTCTTT.